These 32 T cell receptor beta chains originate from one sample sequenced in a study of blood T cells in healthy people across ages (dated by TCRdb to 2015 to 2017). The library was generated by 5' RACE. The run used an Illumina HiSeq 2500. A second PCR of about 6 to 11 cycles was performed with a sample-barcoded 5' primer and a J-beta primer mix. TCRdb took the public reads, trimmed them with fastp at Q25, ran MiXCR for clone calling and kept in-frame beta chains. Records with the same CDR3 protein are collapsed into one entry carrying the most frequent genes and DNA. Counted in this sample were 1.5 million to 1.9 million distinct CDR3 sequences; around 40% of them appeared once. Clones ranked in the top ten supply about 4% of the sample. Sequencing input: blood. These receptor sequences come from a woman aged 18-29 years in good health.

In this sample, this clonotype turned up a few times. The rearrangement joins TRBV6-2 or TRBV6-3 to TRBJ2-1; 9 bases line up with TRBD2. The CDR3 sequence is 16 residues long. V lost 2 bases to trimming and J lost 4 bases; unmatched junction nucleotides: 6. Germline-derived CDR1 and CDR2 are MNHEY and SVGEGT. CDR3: CASSYPRTSEYNEQFF. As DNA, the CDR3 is TGTGCCAGCAGTTACCCTCGGACTAGCGAGTACAATGAGCAGTTCTTC.

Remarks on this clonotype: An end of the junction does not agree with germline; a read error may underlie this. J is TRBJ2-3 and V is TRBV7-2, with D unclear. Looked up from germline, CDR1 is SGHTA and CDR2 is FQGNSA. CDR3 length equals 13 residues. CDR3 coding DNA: TGTGCCAGCAGCGGAGAAAGCACATATACGCAGTATTTT. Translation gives CASSGESTYTQYF.

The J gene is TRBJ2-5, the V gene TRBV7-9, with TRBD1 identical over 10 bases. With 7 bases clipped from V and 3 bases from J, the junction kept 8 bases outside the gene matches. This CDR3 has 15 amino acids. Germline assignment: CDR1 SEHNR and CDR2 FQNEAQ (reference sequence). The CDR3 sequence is CASIIAGTGEETQYF. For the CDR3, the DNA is TGTGCCAGCATCATCGCCGGGACAGGGGAAGAGACCCAGTACTTC.

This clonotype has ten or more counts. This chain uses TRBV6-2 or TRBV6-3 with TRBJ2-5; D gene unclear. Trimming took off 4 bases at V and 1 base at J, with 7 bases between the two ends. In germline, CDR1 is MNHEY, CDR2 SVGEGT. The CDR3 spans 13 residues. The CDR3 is CASSSTPQETQYF. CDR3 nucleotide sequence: TGTGCCAGCAGTTCCACGCCCCAAGAGACCCAGTACTTC.

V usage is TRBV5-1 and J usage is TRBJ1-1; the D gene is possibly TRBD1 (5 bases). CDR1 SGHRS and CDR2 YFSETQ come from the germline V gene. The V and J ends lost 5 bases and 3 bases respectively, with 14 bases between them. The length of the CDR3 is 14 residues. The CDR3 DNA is TGCGCCAGCAGAGATCAGGGAGTCGACACTGAAGCTTTCTTT. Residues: CASRDQGVDTEAFF.

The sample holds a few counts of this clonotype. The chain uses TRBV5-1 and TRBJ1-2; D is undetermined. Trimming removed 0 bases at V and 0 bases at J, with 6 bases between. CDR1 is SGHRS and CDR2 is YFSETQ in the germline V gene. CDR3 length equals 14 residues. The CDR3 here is CASSLETPNYGYTF. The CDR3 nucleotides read TGCGCCAGCAGCTTGGAAACGCCTAACTATGGCTACACCTTC.

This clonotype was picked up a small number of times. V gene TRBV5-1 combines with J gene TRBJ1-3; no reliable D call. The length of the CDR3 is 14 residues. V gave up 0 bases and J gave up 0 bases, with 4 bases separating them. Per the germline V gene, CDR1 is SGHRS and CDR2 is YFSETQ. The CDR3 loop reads CASSLGYSGNTIYF. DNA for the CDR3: TGCGCCAGCAGCTTGGGCTACTCTGGAAACACCATATATTTT.

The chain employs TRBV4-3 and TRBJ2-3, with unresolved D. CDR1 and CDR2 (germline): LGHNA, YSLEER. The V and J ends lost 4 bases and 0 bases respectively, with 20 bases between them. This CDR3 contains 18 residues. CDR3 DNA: TGCGCCAGCAGCCTCTCTCCGCCCGGCTTGACTAGCACAGATACGCAGTATTTT. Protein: CASSLSPPGLTSTDTQYF.

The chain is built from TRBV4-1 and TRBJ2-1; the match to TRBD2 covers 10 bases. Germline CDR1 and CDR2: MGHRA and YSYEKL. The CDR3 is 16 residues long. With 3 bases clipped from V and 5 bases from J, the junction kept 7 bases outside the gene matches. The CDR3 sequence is CASSHRTSGTHNEQFF. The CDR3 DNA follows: TGCGCCAGCAGCCACAGGACTAGCGGAACTCACAATGAGCAGTTCTTC.

CDR3 in amino acids: CASRIARGTGNTEAFF. The CDR3 region has the DNA TGTGCCAGCAGAATTGCACGAGGGACAGGGAACACTGAAGCTTTCTTT. The V gene is TRBV6-2 or TRBV6-3, the J gene TRBJ1-1, with 8 bases that match TRBD1. The CDR3 loop spans 16 amino acids. Germline assignment: CDR1 MNHEY and CDR2 SVGEGT. V lost 6 bases to trimming and J lost 1 base; unmatched junction nucleotides: 10.

DNA of the CDR3: TGTGCCAGCAGTCCCCAGGGGAGGAACGCTTTCTTT. It is translated as CASSPQGRNAFF. The chain combines TRBV12-3 or TRBV12-4 with TRBJ1-1, with D possibly matching TRBD1 (6 bases). V lost 5 bases to trimming and J lost 11 bases, with 15 bases between them. The CDR3 loop spans 12 amino acids.

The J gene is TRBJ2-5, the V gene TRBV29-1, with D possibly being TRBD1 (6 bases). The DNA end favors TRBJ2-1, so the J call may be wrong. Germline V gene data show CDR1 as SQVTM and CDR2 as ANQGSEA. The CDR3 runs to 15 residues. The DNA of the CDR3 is TGCAGCGTTGCCCCAGGGGTTACGTACCAAGAGACCCAGTTCTTC. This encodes CSVAPGVTYQETQFF.

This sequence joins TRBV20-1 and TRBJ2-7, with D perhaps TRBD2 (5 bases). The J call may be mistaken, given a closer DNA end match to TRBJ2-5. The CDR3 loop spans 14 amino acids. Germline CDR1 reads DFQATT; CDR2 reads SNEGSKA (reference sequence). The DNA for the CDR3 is TGCAGTGCCCCGAACCAGCGGAGTGGGGAGACCCAGTACTTC. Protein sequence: CSAPNQRSGETQYF.

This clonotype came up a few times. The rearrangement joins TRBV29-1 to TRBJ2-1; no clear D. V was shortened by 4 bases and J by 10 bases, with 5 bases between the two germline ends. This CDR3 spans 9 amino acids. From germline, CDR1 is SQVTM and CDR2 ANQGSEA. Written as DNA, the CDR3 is TGCAGCGTTGGCATCGAGCAGTTCTTC. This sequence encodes CSVGIEQFF.

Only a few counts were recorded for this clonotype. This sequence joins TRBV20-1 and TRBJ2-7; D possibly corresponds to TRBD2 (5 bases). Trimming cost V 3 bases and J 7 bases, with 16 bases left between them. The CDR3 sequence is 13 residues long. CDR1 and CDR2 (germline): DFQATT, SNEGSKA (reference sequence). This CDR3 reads CSASGVIYNEQYF. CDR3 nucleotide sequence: TGCAGTGCTAGCGGGGTGATCTACAATGAGCAGTACTTC.

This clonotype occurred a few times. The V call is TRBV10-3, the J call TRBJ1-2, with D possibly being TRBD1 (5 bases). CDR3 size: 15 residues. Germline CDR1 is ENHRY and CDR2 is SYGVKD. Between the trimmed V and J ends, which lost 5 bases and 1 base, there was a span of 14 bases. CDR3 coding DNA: TGTGCCATCAGTCCTCCACTCAGGGATAACTATGGCTACACCTTC. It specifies CAISPPLRDNYGYTF.

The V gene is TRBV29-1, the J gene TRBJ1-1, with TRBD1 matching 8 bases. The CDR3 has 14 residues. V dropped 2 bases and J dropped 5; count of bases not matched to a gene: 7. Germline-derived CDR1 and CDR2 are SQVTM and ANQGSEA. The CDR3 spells CSVELRTGWTEAFF. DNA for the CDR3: TGCAGCGTTGAACTAAGGACAGGGTGGACTGAAGCTTTCTTT.

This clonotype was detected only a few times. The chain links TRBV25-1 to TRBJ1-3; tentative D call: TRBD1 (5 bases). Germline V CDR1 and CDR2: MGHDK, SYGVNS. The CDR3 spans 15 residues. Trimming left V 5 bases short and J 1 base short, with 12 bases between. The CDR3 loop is CASSFTGGSGNTIYF. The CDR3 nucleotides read TGTGCCAGCAGTTTCACAGGTGGTTCTGGAAACACCATATATTTT.

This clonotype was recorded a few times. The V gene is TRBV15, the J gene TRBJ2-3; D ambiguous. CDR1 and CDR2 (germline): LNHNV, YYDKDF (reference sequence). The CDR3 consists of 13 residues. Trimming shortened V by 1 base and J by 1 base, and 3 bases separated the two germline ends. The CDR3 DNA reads TGTGCCACCAGCAGAGCGGGCACAGATACGCAGTATTTT. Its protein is CATSRAGTDTQYF.

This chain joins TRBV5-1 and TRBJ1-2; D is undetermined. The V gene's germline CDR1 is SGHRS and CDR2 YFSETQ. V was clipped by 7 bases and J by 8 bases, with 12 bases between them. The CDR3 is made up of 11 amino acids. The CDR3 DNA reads TGCGCCAGCCCTTATACAGTCGGCTACACCTTC. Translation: CASPYTVGYTF.

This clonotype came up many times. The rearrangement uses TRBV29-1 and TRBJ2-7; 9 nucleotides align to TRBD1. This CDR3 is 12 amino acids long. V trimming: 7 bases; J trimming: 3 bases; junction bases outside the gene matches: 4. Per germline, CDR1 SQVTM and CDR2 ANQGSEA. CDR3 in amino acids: CSALGQGYEQYF. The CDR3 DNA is TGCAGCGCCTTGGGACAGGGCTACGAGCAGTACTTC.

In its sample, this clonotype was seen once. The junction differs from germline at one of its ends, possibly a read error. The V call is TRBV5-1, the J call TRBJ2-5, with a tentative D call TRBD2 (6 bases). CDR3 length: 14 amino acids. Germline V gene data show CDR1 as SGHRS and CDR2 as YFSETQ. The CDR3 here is CANSSQPGDETQYF. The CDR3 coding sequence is TGCGCCAACAGCTCGCAGCCGGGGGACGAGACCCAGTACTTC.

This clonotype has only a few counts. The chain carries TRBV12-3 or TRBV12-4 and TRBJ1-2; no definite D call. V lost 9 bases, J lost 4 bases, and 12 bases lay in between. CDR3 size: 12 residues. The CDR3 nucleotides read TGTGCCAGTTCCGACTATCTCTATGGCTACACCTTC. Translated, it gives CASSDYLYGYTF.

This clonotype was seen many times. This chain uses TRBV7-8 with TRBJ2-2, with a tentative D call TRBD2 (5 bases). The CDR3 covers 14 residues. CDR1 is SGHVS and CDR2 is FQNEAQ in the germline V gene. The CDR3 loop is CVGRAQTNTGELFF. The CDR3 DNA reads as TGTGTAGGGCGGGCGCAAACGAACACCGGGGAGCTGTTTTTT.

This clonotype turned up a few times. The CDR3 DNA follows: TGTGCCATCAGTGAGTCGGGGGGGGCCTTCGTCTCACCCCTCCACTTT. This sequence encodes CAISESGGAFVSPLHF. This sequence joins TRBV10-3 and TRBJ1-6; a weak D match, TRBD1 (6 bases). Germline assignment: CDR1 ENHRY and CDR2 SYGVKD. The CDR3 is made up of 16 amino acids. The germline V and J ends were trimmed by 0 bases and 10 bases, with 16 bases remaining between them.

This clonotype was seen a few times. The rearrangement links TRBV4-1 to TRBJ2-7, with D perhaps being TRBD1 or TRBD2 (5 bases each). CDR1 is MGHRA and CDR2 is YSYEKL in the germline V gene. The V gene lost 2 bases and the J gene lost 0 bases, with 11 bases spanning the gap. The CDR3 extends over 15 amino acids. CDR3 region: CASSQPGTGSYEQYF. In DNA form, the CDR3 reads TGCGCCAGCAGCCAACCCGGGACGGGCTCCTACGAGCAGTACTTC.

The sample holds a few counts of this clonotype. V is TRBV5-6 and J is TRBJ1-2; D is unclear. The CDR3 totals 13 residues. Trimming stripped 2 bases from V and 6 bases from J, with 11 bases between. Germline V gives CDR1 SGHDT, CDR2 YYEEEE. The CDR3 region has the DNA TGTGCCAGCAGCTTTAGTTTTGGGAATGGCTACACCTTC. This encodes CASSFSFGNGYTF.

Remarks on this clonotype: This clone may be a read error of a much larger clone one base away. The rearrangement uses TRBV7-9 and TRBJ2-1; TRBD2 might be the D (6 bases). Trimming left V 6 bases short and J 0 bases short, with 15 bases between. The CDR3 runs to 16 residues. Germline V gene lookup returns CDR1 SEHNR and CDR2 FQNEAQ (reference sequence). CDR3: CASRLTGTPSYNEQFF. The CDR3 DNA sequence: TGTGCCAGCAGACTGACCGGGACTCCCTCCTACAATGAGCAGTTCTTC.

The CDR3 spells CASSYSKTSGITGELFF. The CDR3 DNA reads TGTGCCAGCAGTTACTCGAAGACTAGCGGGATCACCGGGGAGCTGTTTTTT. This rearrangement joins TRBV6-5 to TRBJ2-2; TRBD2 matches at 11 bases. The CDR3 totals 17 residues. Unmatched junction bases numbered 4, after V lost 0 bases and J lost 4 bases. Germline V gene sequence: CDR1 MNHEY, CDR2 SVGAGI.

CDR3 nucleotide sequence: TGTGCCAGCAGCAAGGGACTCCAGGGGTTCTTC. Amino acids: CASSKGLQGFF. V is TRBV7-9 and J is TRBJ2-1; the D gene is possibly TRBD2 (6 bases). The V end was cut by 5 bases, the J end by 15 bases, with 14 bases between. Germline CDR1 SEHNR, CDR2 FQNEAQ (reference sequence). The CDR3 sequence is 11 residues long.

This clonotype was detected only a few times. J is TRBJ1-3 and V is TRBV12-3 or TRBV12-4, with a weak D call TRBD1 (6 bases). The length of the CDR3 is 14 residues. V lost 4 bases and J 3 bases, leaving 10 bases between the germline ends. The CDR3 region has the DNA TGTGCCAGCAGTTCACAGGGTGGTGGAAACACCATATATTTT. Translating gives CASSSQGGGNTIYF.

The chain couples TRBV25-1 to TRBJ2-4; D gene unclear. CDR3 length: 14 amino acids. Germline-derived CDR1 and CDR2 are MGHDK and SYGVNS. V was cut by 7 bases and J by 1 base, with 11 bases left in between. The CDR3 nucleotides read TGTGCCAGCAAGGTGGGTGGGGCCAAAAACATTCAGTACTTC. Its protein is CASKVGGAKNIQYF.